Listed below are T cell receptor beta chains from one sample, sequenced in a study of T cell repertoires in cytomegalovirus infection. These receptors have no known antigen. Using its own MiXCR run on the reads, TCRdb lists one record per CDR3 protein. The sample consists of approximately 1,000,000 distinct CDR3 sequences, roughly 30% of them appearing once. The source material was cultured CD8+ T cells from PBMCs, sampled from culture after CMV antigen stimulation. The receptors derive from a human donor in good health (CMV status not recorded). Some clones in this sample may be carry-over from other donors' samples. The conserved cysteine and the conserved F or W are not part of the CDR3 here. Each record gives: V gene, J gene, CDR3 protein.

>TRBV7-8|TRBJ1-1
ASSSGQGEAEAF
>TRBV20-1|TRBJ2-1
SARFSPPGQKLSLQSYNEQF
>TRBV7-6|TRBJ1-1
ASSPAVNTEAF
>TRBV19|TRBJ2-3
ASSIYLGGSSTDTQY
>TRBV15|TRBJ1-2
ATSSGRAGANYGYT
>TRBV27|TRBJ1-2
ASSPRGAVGYT
>TRBV12-3/TRBV12-4|TRBJ2-3
ASSFQERGTTDTQY
>TRBV6-2/TRBV6-3|TRBJ2-1
ASSFGLPGPYNEQF
>TRBV15|TRBJ1-2
ATSLREQGAHYGYT
>TRBV7-9|TRBJ2-5
ASSEFDSQETQY
>TRBV14|TRBJ2-3
ASSRVVDSARDTQY
>TRBV20-1|TRBJ2-7
SASNDRPYEQY
>TRBV7-2|TRBJ1-4
ASSVGDANEKLF
>TRBV6-2/TRBV6-3|TRBJ1-1
ASSPGTDNTEAF
>TRBV9|TRBJ1-1
ASTAGGIGTEAF
>TRBV6-5|TRBJ2-1
AGTPEGSSYNEQF
>TRBV29-1|TRBJ2-3
SVDPVADTQY
>TRBV7-2|TRBJ1-3
ASSLWGLASGNTIY
>TRBV11-2|TRBJ2-5
ASSFEVGETQY
>TRBV7-9|TRBJ1-2
ASSPFPGTDYGYT
>TRBV11-2|TRBJ2-2
ASSFAVWATGELF
>TRBV5-5|TRBJ2-7
ASSLAPGEGYEQY
>TRBV12-3/TRBV12-4|TRBJ1-1
ASSFRERTEAF
>TRBV7-6|TRBJ2-3
ASSSKPFTDTQY
>TRBV2|TRBJ2-5
ASKNGQEWEETQY
>TRBV18|TRBJ2-3
ASSPPLGSDTQY
>TRBV24-1|TRBJ2-1
ATSDLGTSGGLNNEQF
>TRBV9|TRBJ2-3
ASNPAGGSTDTQY
>TRBV7-7|TRBJ2-1
ASSPDGGYEQF
>TRBV7-9|TRBJ1-4
ASSPTLGIANEKLF
>TRBV6-1|TRBJ1-1
ASRLGGPEAF